This T cell receptor (beta chain) was documented in a study of T-cell memory formation after mild COVID-19. Germline CDR1 is MNHEY and CDR2 is SVGAGI. Germline trimming cut 2 bases from V and 4 bases from J; bases unmatched to any gene: 5. The CDR3 is 15 amino acids. TCRdb re-called the 5' RACE reads with MiXCR, one entry per CDR3 protein. This sample has 560,000 or so distinct CDR3 sequences, with 17% found just once. The sequenced sample consisted of PBMCs or a T cell subset sorted from them (not recorded which). This TCR came from an adult woman who had mild COVID-19 (a few samples of this study predate the infection). Cell type and time point are not known. V is TRBV6-5 and J is TRBJ1-2, with 9 bases lining up with TRBD1. The CDR3 is CASSYTGQGLYGYTF. CDR3 DNA sequence: TGTGCCAGCAGTTACACGGGACAGGGCCTCTATGGCTACACCTTC.